This is a list of T cell receptor beta chains from one sample in a study of CD8+CD57+ T cells in acquired aplastic anemia. In TCRdb, the reads were re-called with MiXCR into one record per CDR3 protein. Of more than 150,000 distinct CDR3 sequences in the sample, nearly 50% were seen once. The sequencing input was sorted CD4+, CD8+, or CD8+CD57+ T cells (not recorded which) from PBMCs. Receptors originate from a human donor with aplastic anemia. Both conserved end residues are part of each CDR3. A D gene is named only where the DNA matches it firmly. Not every row has a clone size; where given, it reads once, few, many or a size class.

j_gene: TRBJ2-3; v_gene: TRBV14; abundance: many; d_gene: -; CDR3aa: CASSQGGILFTRLGDTQYF; CDR3nt: TGTGCCAGCAGCCAAGGGGGAATCCTTTTTACGCGATTGGGAGATACGCAGTATTTT
j_gene: TRBJ2-7; v_gene: TRBV2; abundance: -; d_gene: -; CDR3aa: CASSARVPLDYEQYF; CDR3nt: TGTGCCAGCAGTGCTAGAGTCCCCTTAGACTACGAGCAGTACTTC
j_gene: TRBJ2-2; v_gene: TRBV29-1; abundance: -; d_gene: TRBD1; CDR3aa: CSVVLRDRANTGELFF; CDR3nt: TGCAGCGTTGTACTCCGGGACAGGGCGAACACCGGGGAGCTGTTTTTT
j_gene: TRBJ2-1; v_gene: TRBV15; abundance: many; d_gene: -; CDR3aa: CATSRGSTYNEQFF; CDR3nt: TGTGCCACCAGCAGAGGCAGCACCTACAATGAGCAGTTCTTC
j_gene: TRBJ1-6; v_gene: TRBV7-9; abundance: -; d_gene: TRBD1; CDR3aa: CASSWGQGSAPLHF; CDR3nt: TGTGCCAGCAGCTGGGGACAGGGGTCGGCACCCCTCCACTTT
j_gene: TRBJ2-5; v_gene: TRBV10-3; abundance: few; d_gene: -; CDR3aa: CAIRGQGDETQYF; CDR3nt: TGTGCCATCAGGGGGCAGGGAGACGAGACCCAGTACTTC
j_gene: TRBJ2-7; v_gene: TRBV18; abundance: few; d_gene: -; CDR3aa: CASSPRTGDYEQYF; CDR3nt: TGTGCCAGCTCACCACGAACGGGAGACTACGAGCAGTACTTC
j_gene: TRBJ2-2; v_gene: TRBV10-1; abundance: -; d_gene: -; CDR3aa: CASSYSRTGTSNTGELFF; CDR3nt: TGTGCCAGCAGTTACTCGAGGACTGGGACTTCGAACACCGGGGAGCTGTTTTTT
j_gene: TRBJ2-1; v_gene: TRBV5-1; abundance: many; d_gene: -; CDR3aa: CASSLGTRNEQFF; CDR3nt: TGCGCCAGCAGCTTGGGGACGAGAAATGAGCAGTTCTTC
j_gene: TRBJ1-3; v_gene: TRBV27; abundance: few; d_gene: -; CDR3aa: CASSPNGSGGNTIYF; CDR3nt: TGTGCCAGCAGTCCCAACGGGTCGGGTGGAAACACCATATATTTT
j_gene: TRBJ2-7; v_gene: TRBV2; abundance: few; d_gene: -; CDR3aa: CATRDSPYEQYF; CDR3nt: TGTGCCACCCGGGACTCTCCTTACGAGCAGTACTTC
j_gene: TRBJ1-1; v_gene: TRBV2; abundance: -; d_gene: -; CDR3aa: CASGWGYTEAFF; CDR3nt: TGTGCCAGCGGGTGGGGGTACACTGAAGCTTTCTTT
j_gene: TRBJ1-2; v_gene: TRBV18; abundance: -; d_gene: -; CDR3aa: CASSPIDTNYGYTF; CDR3nt: TGTGCCAGCTCACCGATAGACACAAACTATGGCTACACCTTC
j_gene: TRBJ2-7; v_gene: TRBV20-1; abundance: few; d_gene: -; CDR3aa: CSARGRKDYEQYF; CDR3nt: TGCAGTGCTCGGGGGCGGAAGGATTACGAGCAGTACTTC
j_gene: TRBJ1-2; v_gene: TRBV24-1; abundance: -; d_gene: -; CDR3aa: CATSGQAFYGYTF; CDR3nt: TGTGCCACCAGTGGACAGGCCTTCTATGGCTACACCTTC
j_gene: TRBJ2-7; v_gene: TRBV7-3; abundance: many; d_gene: -; CDR3aa: CASSLTYEQYF; CDR3nt: TGTGCCAGCAGTCTCACCTACGAGCAGTACTTC
j_gene: TRBJ1-5; v_gene: TRBV10-3; abundance: few; d_gene: TRBD1; CDR3aa: CASTRQGLSNQPQHF; CDR3nt: TGTGCCAGCACCAGACAGGGGTTGAGCAATCAGCCCCAGCATTTT
j_gene: TRBJ2-5; v_gene: TRBV2; abundance: -; d_gene: TRBD1; CDR3aa: CASGAGGMETQYF; CDR3nt: TGTGCCAGCGGAGCAGGGGGCATGGAGACCCAGTACTTC
j_gene: TRBJ2-1; v_gene: TRBV29-1; abundance: -; d_gene: -; CDR3aa: CSGTSNEQFF; CDR3nt: TGCAGCGGAACTTCGAATGAGCAGTTCTTC
j_gene: TRBJ1-1; v_gene: TRBV6-1; abundance: -; d_gene: -; CDR3aa: CASLPTRVNKLGTEAFF; CDR3nt: TGTGCCAGCCTCCCGACAAGGGTAAATAAGTTGGGGACTGAAGCTTTCTTT
j_gene: TRBJ1-6; v_gene: TRBV5-6; abundance: -; d_gene: -; CDR3aa: CASSLQSSYNSPLHF; CDR3nt: TGTGCCAGCAGCTTGCAAAGCTCCTATAATTCACCCCTCCACTTT
j_gene: TRBJ2-6; v_gene: TRBV19; abundance: -; d_gene: -; CDR3aa: CASSRDSNSGANVLTF; CDR3nt: TGTGCCAGTAGCCGGGACTCGAACTCTGGGGCCAACGTCCTGACTTTC
j_gene: TRBJ2-7; v_gene: TRBV20-1; abundance: -; d_gene: -; CDR3aa: CSARGGTVEQYF; CDR3nt: TGCAGTGCTAGAGGGGGAACAGTCGAGCAGTACTTC
j_gene: TRBJ2-3; v_gene: TRBV24-1; abundance: -; d_gene: TRBD2; CDR3aa: CATSDSIGLAGITDTQYF; CDR3nt: TGTGCCACCAGTGATTCTATCGGACTAGCGGGGATCACAGATACGCAGTATTTT
j_gene: TRBJ1-1; v_gene: TRBV5-6; abundance: many; d_gene: -; CDR3aa: CASRLTLGTEAFF; CDR3nt: TGTGCCAGCAGGCTTACCTTAGGGACTGAAGCTTTCTTT
j_gene: TRBJ2-7; v_gene: TRBV11-1; abundance: -; d_gene: -; CDR3aa: CASSLARGQRSYEQYF; CDR3nt: TGTGCCAGCAGCTTAGCGCGGGGGCAACGCTCCTACGAGCAGTACTTC
j_gene: TRBJ2-2; v_gene: TRBV7-3; abundance: many; d_gene: -; CDR3aa: CASSFDTGNTRELFF; CDR3nt: TGTGCCAGCAGCTTCGATACGGGAAACACCAGGGAGCTGTTTTTT
j_gene: TRBJ1-2; v_gene: TRBV2; abundance: -; d_gene: TRBD1; CDR3aa: CASSVAGQGANGYTF; CDR3nt: TGTGCCAGCAGCGTAGCGGGACAGGGGGCGAATGGCTACACCTTC
j_gene: TRBJ1-6; v_gene: TRBV6-1; abundance: many; d_gene: -; CDR3aa: CASSRGGTYNSPLHF; CDR3nt: TGTGCCAGCAGCCGGGGGGGGACCTATAATTCACCCCTCCACTTT
j_gene: TRBJ2-1; v_gene: TRBV9; abundance: -; d_gene: TRBD2; CDR3aa: CASSASFPGLDNEQFF; CDR3nt: TGTGCCAGCAGCGCGAGTTTTCCTGGACTAGACAATGAGCAGTTCTTC
j_gene: TRBJ2-5; v_gene: TRBV6-1; abundance: once; d_gene: -; CDR3aa: CASSDRAKTQYF; CDR3nt: TGTGCCAGCAGTGACAGGGCAAAGACCCAGTACTTC
j_gene: TRBJ2-3; v_gene: TRBV4-1; abundance: many; d_gene: -; CDR3aa: CASSPTGRIATDTQYF; CDR3nt: TGCGCCAGCAGCCCCACCGGAAGAATAGCCACAGATACGCAGTATTTT
j_gene: TRBJ2-7; v_gene: TRBV7-2; abundance: -; d_gene: -; CDR3aa: CASSLGRASYEQYF; CDR3nt: TGTGCCAGCAGCTTAGGCAGGGCGTCCTACGAGCAGTACTTC
j_gene: TRBJ1-6; v_gene: TRBV6-1; abundance: many; d_gene: TRBD1; CDR3aa: CASQGDWARVLHF; CDR3nt: TGTGCCAGTCAGGGGGACTGGGCGCGAGTCCTCCACTTT
j_gene: TRBJ2-7; v_gene: TRBV10-3; abundance: few; d_gene: TRBD2; CDR3aa: CAISDRGGSYEQYF; CDR3nt: TGTGCCATCAGTGACCGGGGGGGTTCCTACGAGCAGTACTTC
j_gene: TRBJ2-2; v_gene: TRBV7-9; abundance: many; d_gene: TRBD1; CDR3aa: CASSFRQGTNTGELFF; CDR3nt: TGTGCCAGCAGCTTCAGACAGGGTACGAACACCGGGGAGCTGTTTTTT
j_gene: TRBJ1-2; v_gene: TRBV27; abundance: few; d_gene: TRBD1; CDR3aa: CASSWRQGPLYGYTF; CDR3nt: TGTGCCAGCAGTTGGAGACAGGGTCCCCTTTATGGCTACACCTTC
j_gene: TRBJ1-1; v_gene: TRBV7-8; abundance: -; d_gene: -; CDR3aa: CASSPVYTMGSGTF; CDR3nt: TGTGCCAGCAGCCCTGTCTATACTATGGGGTCTGGGACCTTT
j_gene: TRBJ1-2; v_gene: TRBV12-3/TRBV12-4; abundance: few; d_gene: TRBD1; CDR3aa: CASSLKRTGHYGYTF; CDR3nt: TGTGCCAGCAGTTTAAAGAGGACAGGACACTATGGCTACACCTTC
j_gene: TRBJ2-5; v_gene: TRBV7-2; abundance: -; d_gene: -; CDR3aa: CASSSLIQETQYF; CDR3nt: TGTGCCAGCAGCTCTCTGATCCAAGAGACCCAGTACTTC
j_gene: TRBJ2-7; v_gene: TRBV6-1; abundance: many; d_gene: TRBD2; CDR3aa: CASSEFGLAGGPTYEQYF; CDR3nt: TGTGCCAGCAGTGAATTCGGACTAGCGGGAGGGCCTACCTACGAGCAGTACTTC
j_gene: TRBJ2-1; v_gene: TRBV7-3; abundance: -; d_gene: -; CDR3aa: CASSSTDYNEQFF; CDR3nt: TGTGCCAGCAGTTCGACGGATTACAATGAGCAGTTCTTC
j_gene: TRBJ2-7; v_gene: TRBV9; abundance: -; d_gene: -; CDR3aa: CASSVGQRSYEQYF; CDR3nt: TGTGCCAGCAGCGTAGGGCAGCGCAGCTACGAGCAGTACTTC
j_gene: TRBJ1-2; v_gene: TRBV15; abundance: few; d_gene: TRBD1; CDR3aa: CATSSRTGANYGYTF; CDR3nt: TGTGCCACCAGCTCCCGGACAGGGGCTAACTATGGCTACACCTTC
j_gene: TRBJ2-7; v_gene: TRBV2; abundance: -; d_gene: -; CDR3aa: CASRGGLYEQYF; CDR3nt: TGTGCCAGCAGGGGGGGCCTCTACGAGCAGTACTTC
j_gene: TRBJ1-2; v_gene: TRBV5-1; abundance: -; d_gene: -; CDR3aa: CASSLTPGTYGYTF; CDR3nt: TGCGCCAGCAGCTTAACTCCAGGAACCTATGGCTACACCTTC
j_gene: TRBJ1-6; v_gene: TRBV24-1; abundance: -; d_gene: -; CDR3aa: CATVSRGRREANSPLHF; CDR3nt: TGTGCCACCGTCTCACGTGGGAGGAGAGAGGCAAATTCACCCCTCCACTTT
j_gene: TRBJ1-1; v_gene: TRBV15; abundance: -; d_gene: -; CDR3aa: CATSGGTNTEAFF; CDR3nt: TGTGCCACCAGCGGAGGGACGAACACTGAAGCTTTCTTT
j_gene: TRBJ1-1; v_gene: TRBV7-9; abundance: -; d_gene: -; CDR3aa: CASIALTGATGAFF; CDR3nt: TGTGCCAGCATTGCGCTTACGGGGGCCACTGGAGCTTTCTTT
j_gene: TRBJ2-7; v_gene: TRBV25-1; abundance: few; d_gene: -; CDR3aa: CASSDTYEQYF; CDR3nt: TGTGCCAGCAGTGACACATACGAGCAGTACTTC
j_gene: TRBJ2-7; v_gene: TRBV6-1; abundance: many; d_gene: -; CDR3aa: CASSRMGGQGRSYEQYF; CDR3nt: TGTGCCAGCAGTCGTATGGGGGGACAAGGTCGTAGCTACGAGCAGTACTTC
j_gene: TRBJ1-1; v_gene: TRBV20-1; abundance: -; d_gene: -; CDR3aa: CSARVGDTEAFF; CDR3nt: TGCAGTGCTAGAGTGGGTGACACTGAAGCTTTCTTT
j_gene: TRBJ1-5; v_gene: TRBV24-1; abundance: -; d_gene: TRBD1; CDR3aa: CATGGRGSDQPQHF; CDR3nt: TGTGCCACAGGTGGCAGGGGGTCGGATCAGCCCCAGCATTTT